The next 30 T cell receptor beta chains were all read from a single sample in a study of blood T cells in healthy people across ages. Through a sample-barcoded 5' primer and a J-beta primer mix, a second PCR was run for roughly 6 to 11 cycles. MiXCR, applied by TCRdb to the 5' RACE reads, yields one record per CDR3 protein. There are some 780,000 distinct CDR3 sequences in the sample; around three fifths occur only once, and around a quarter lies in the top ten. Material: blood. All receptors come from a man between 35 and 55 years old in good health.

The V call is TRBV27, the J call TRBJ2-5; D is ambiguous. CDR1 and CDR2 (germline): MNHEY, SMNVEV (reference sequence). V was pared by 6 bases and J by 7 bases, with 12 bases between. This CDR3 is built from 12 residues. Here the CDR3 DNA reads TGTGCCAGCAGGGAAACGATGGGGACCCAGTACTTC. It translates to CASRETMGTQYF.

The sample holds a few counts of this clonotype. J is TRBJ2-5 and V is TRBV2; 8 nucleotides align to TRBD2. The CDR3 runs 14 residues. V shed 5 bases, J shed 2 bases, and the junction held 4 bases outside the gene matches. Germline CDR1 reads SNHLY; CDR2 reads FYNNEI. CDR3 loop: CASSTAGGQETQYF. CDR3 bases: TGTGCCAGCAGTACGGCGGGGGGACAAGAGACCCAGTACTTC.

The J gene is TRBJ2-1, the V gene TRBV5-1; D remains ambiguous. The V gene's germline CDR1 is SGHRS and CDR2 YFSETQ. With 2 bases removed from V and 6 bases from J, the gap between germline ends came to 9 bases. The length of the CDR3 is 13 residues. The CDR3 sequence: CASSFSGPNEQFF. In DNA, the CDR3 is TGCGCCAGCAGCTTTTCAGGACCCAATGAGCAGTTCTTC.

The gene calls are TRBV15 and TRBJ2-4; D is perhaps TRBD2 (5 bases). Germline loops: CDR1 LNHNV, CDR2 YYDKDF (reference sequence). This CDR3 spans 11 amino acids. V was trimmed by 3 bases and J by 10 bases, leaving 7 bases between them. The CDR3 DNA reads TGTGCCACCAGCAGCGGGATTATTCAGTACTTC. The encoded protein is CATSSGIIQYF.

This chain joins TRBV10-2 and TRBJ2-1; the D is unclear. The CDR3 has 14 amino acids. Germline CDR1 reads WSHSY; CDR2 reads SAAADI. V was cut by 2 bases and J by 5 bases, with 10 bases left in between. Here the CDR3 reads CASSEIARNNEQFF. CDR3 DNA sequence: TGCGCCAGCAGTGAGATAGCTCGGAACAATGAGCAGTTCTTC.

V usage is TRBV20-1 and J usage is TRBJ1-1; a possible D gene is TRBD1 (6 bases). The germline V gene encodes CDR1 DFQATT and CDR2 SNEGSKA (reference sequence). V lost 5 bases to trimming and J lost 5 bases, with 15 bases between them. The CDR3 has 13 residues. As DNA, the CDR3 is TGCAGTGCTGAAACAGGGAGGGAAACTGAAGCTTTCTTT. Translation: CSAETGRETEAFF.

The sample holds many counts of this clonotype. The V gene is TRBV3-1, the J gene TRBJ2-5; TRBD2 agrees at 7 bases. This CDR3 has 13 residues. Germline CDR1 is LGHDT and CDR2 is YNNKEL (reference sequence). Trimming at V came to 4 bases and at J to 7 bases, leaving 6 bases not matched to a gene. Here the CDR3 reads CASSLGLDGTQYF. CDR3 sequence (DNA): TGTGCCAGCAGCCTAGGACTAGACGGGACCCAGTACTTC.

This clonotype was picked up one time. The chain combines TRBV27 with TRBJ2-2; TRBD1 might be the D (6 bases). The CDR3 consists of 14 residues. The V gene's germline CDR1 is MNHEY and CDR2 SMNVEV (reference sequence). V dropped 7 bases and J dropped 6 bases, with 15 bases sitting between them. The CDR3 sequence: CASTQDSLAGELFF. The CDR3 DNA is TGTGCCAGCACTCAGGACAGCCTCGCCGGGGAGCTGTTTTTT.

The chain has TRBV28 and TRBJ2-1; weak D call: TRBD1 (5 bases). There are 15 residues in the CDR3. V lost 5 bases and J 4 bases, leaving 15 bases between the germline ends. CDR1 MDHEN and CDR2 SYDVKM come from the germline V gene. CDR3 DNA sequence: TGTGCCAGCAGTCCACCCATGACAGAATACAATGAGCAGTTCTTC. Its translation is CASSPPMTEYNEQFF.

The gene calls are TRBV9 and TRBJ1-1, with a tentative D call TRBD1 (6 bases). CDR3 size: 14 residues. The germline V gene has CDR1 SGDLS and CDR2 YYNGEE. V was cut by 6 bases and J by 0 bases, with 12 bases left in between. CDR3 in DNA: TGTGCCAGCAATTCGGGGGACATGAACACTGAAGCTTTCTTT. Its protein is CASNSGDMNTEAFF.

The genes are TRBV19 and TRBJ1-4; D perhaps matches TRBD1 (5 bases). CDR1 and CDR2 (germline): LNHDA, SQIVND (reference sequence). This CDR3 contains 15 residues. Trimming left V 4 bases short and J 8 bases short, with 17 bases between. The CDR3 reads CASSTQWDGGEKLFF. The CDR3 coding sequence is TGTGCCAGTAGTACGCAATGGGACGGGGGAGAAAAACTGTTTTTT.

DNA of the CDR3: TGTGCCAGCAGTTATAAGGGGCTCGGGGGCAATGAGCAGTTCTTC. This codes for CASSYKGLGGNEQFF. The chain links TRBV6-2 or TRBV6-3 to TRBJ2-1; D possibly corresponds to TRBD2 (6 bases). Germline loops: CDR1 MNHEY, CDR2 SVGEGT. V lost 3 bases and J lost 6, with 15 bases in between. The CDR3 runs 15 residues.

This chain joins TRBV7-2 and TRBJ2-5; D uncertain. Germline assignment: CDR1 SGHTA and CDR2 FQGNSA. CDR3 length equals 15 residues. Trimming took off 3 bases at V and 3 bases at J, with 14 bases between the two ends. CDR3 in amino acids: CASSLISGFEETQYF. CDR3 bases: TGTGCCAGCAGCTTGATTTCGGGTTTCGAAGAGACCCAGTACTTC. Using reference TRBV7-2 and TRBJ2-5 for the parts outside the CDR3, the full variable domain is GAGVSQSPSNKVTEKGKDVELRCDPISGHTALYWYRQSLGQGLEFLIYFQGNSAPDKSGLPSDRFSAERTGGSVSTLTIQRTQQEDSAVYLCASSLISGFEETQYFGPGTRLLVL.

The chain recombines TRBV29-1 with TRBJ1-4; 9 bases fit TRBD1. Looked up from germline, CDR1 is SQVTM and CDR2 is ANQGSEA. The junction had 8 bases not matched to a gene; V was cut back by 7 bases and J by 5 bases. The CDR3 contains 14 residues. The CDR3 coding sequence is TGCAGCGCATTCAAGACAGGGGGGAATGAAAAACTGTTTTTT. It codes for CSAFKTGGNEKLFF.

This clonotype was seen only a few times. J is TRBJ2-1 and V is TRBV29-1, with TRBD1 as a possible D gene (7 bases). Germline V lookup: CDR1 SQVTM, CDR2 ANQGSEA. V was trimmed by 7 bases and J by 2 bases, leaving 18 bases between them. The CDR3 covers 15 residues. CDR3 in DNA: TGCAGCGCCAGGGGGGCACATGGCCCCTACAATGAGCAGTTCTTC. Amino acid sequence: CSARGAHGPYNEQFF.

The chain joins TRBV29-1 to TRBJ2-1; D not resolved. V dropped 5 bases and J dropped 4 bases, with 12 bases sitting between them. CDR1 is SQVTM and CDR2 is ANQGSEA in the germline V gene. This CDR3 is built from 13 residues. CDR3 bases: TGCAGCGTTAGAGAGCTCGGATACAATGAGCAGTTCTTC. The encoded protein is CSVRELGYNEQFF.

The chain employs TRBV7-2 and TRBJ2-3; 13 bases fit TRBD2. This CDR3 is built from 15 residues. In germline, CDR1 is SGHTA, CDR2 FQGNSA. Trimming removed 5 bases from V and 5 bases from J; junction bases left unmatched: 4. The CDR3 bases are TGTGCCAGCAGCCGGACTAGCGGGAGTCGAGATACGCAGTATTTT. Translating it yields CASSRTSGSRDTQYF.

This clonotype appeared a few times. The V gene is TRBV29-1, the J gene TRBJ2-3, with 8 bases identical to TRBD2. Germline V gene lookup returns CDR1 SQVTM and CDR2 ANQGSEA. J gave up 9 bases and V 6 bases, and 8 bases lay outside the gene matches. The CDR3 totals 12 residues. In nucleotides, the CDR3 is TGCAGCGTAGGGACTAGTGAGTTCACGCAGTATTTT. Translation gives CSVGTSEFTQYF.

V gene TRBV7-2 combines with J gene TRBJ2-5; unclear D gene. The germline gives CDR1 SGHTA, CDR2 FQGNSA. The V end was cut by 8 bases, the J end by 2 bases, with 12 bases between. The CDR3 contains 13 residues. The CDR3 nucleotides read TGTGCCAGCGTAAGGACCTTTCAAGAGACCCAGTACTTC. It codes for CASVRTFQETQYF.

The chain uses TRBV20-1 and TRBJ2-1; possibly TRBD2 for D (7 bases). Germline V lookup: CDR1 DFQATT, CDR2 SNEGSKA (reference sequence). The CDR3 length is 15 residues. Trimming took 6 bases from V and 7 from J, leaving 22 bases between them. The chain's CDR3 is CSAPSRGGRKNEQFF. The CDR3 bases are TGCAGTGCACCATCTAGGGGGGGGAGAAAGAATGAGCAGTTCTTC.

This clonotype was counted only a few times. The J gene is TRBJ2-3, the V gene TRBV6-5, with TRBD1 matching 8 bases. The germline CDR1 and CDR2 sequences are MNHEY and SVGAGI. The CDR3 runs to 14 residues. Losses at the gene ends were 6 bases for V and 4 bases for J; bases not matched to a gene: 6. In nucleotides, the CDR3 is TGTGCCAGCAGGGCGGACAGGGTTGCAGATACGCAGTATTTT. Protein sequence: CASRADRVADTQYF.

V and J are TRBV7-2 and TRBJ2-3, with D uncertain. The V and J ends lost 0 bases and 1 base respectively, with 11 bases between them. Per the germline V gene, CDR1 is SGHTA and CDR2 is FQGNSA. The length of the CDR3 is 16 residues. The CDR3 protein is CASSLAEVSGTDTQYF. CDR3 sequence (DNA): TGTGCCAGCAGCTTAGCGGAAGTAAGCGGCACAGATACGCAGTATTTT.

The V gene is TRBV20-1, the J gene TRBJ2-7; 10 bases match TRBD2. The CDR3 sequence is 13 residues long. Looked up from germline, CDR1 is DFQATT and CDR2 is SNEGSKA (reference sequence). V dropped 3 bases and J dropped 4; count of bases not matched to a gene: 3. CDR3 sequence reads: CSARGTSAYEQYF. CDR3 sequence (DNA): TGCAGTGCTAGGGGGACTAGCGCATACGAGCAGTACTTC.

The V and J genes are TRBV11-2 and TRBJ2-2; D not certain. V was cut by 5 bases and J by 1 base, with 8 bases left in between. The CDR3 contains 14 residues. Germline V CDR1 and CDR2: SGHAT, FQNNGV. In DNA form, the CDR3 reads TGTGCCAGCAGCGACGGGTGGAACACCGGGGAGCTGTTTTTT. Translated, it gives CASSDGWNTGELFF.

This clonotype was picked up a small number of times. V and J are TRBV12-3 or TRBV12-4 and TRBJ2-1; the match to TRBD2 covers 9 bases. The J segment lost 7 bases and the V segment lost 6 bases, leaving 10 bases of the junction unmatched. The CDR3 totals 15 residues. In DNA form, the CDR3 reads TGTGCCAGCAGCCCTAGCGGGGTGATAACGAATGAGCAGTTCTTC. Protein: CASSPSGVITNEQFF.

J is TRBJ2-5 and V is TRBV15; the D gene is possibly TRBD2 (6 bases). V was pared by 3 bases and J by 2 bases, with 10 bases between. Germline V gene lookup returns CDR1 LNHNV and CDR2 YYDKDF (reference sequence). CDR3 size: 14 residues. CDR3 DNA sequence: TGTGCCACCAGCAGTTGGGAGGCTCAAGAGACCCAGTACTTC. Encoded protein: CATSSWEAQETQYF.

This clonotype showed up just a few times. The J gene is TRBJ2-7, the V gene TRBV7-2, with D perhaps TRBD1 or TRBD2 (5 bases each). V gave up 5 bases and J gave up 7 bases, with 18 bases separating them. CDR3 size: 14 residues. Looked up from germline, CDR1 is SGHTA and CDR2 is FQGNSA. The CDR3 sequence is CASSPRRDLNEQYF. The DNA for the CDR3 is TGTGCCAGCAGCCCCCGACGGGACCTCAATGAGCAGTACTTC. Based on the CDR3 plus reference TRBV7-2 and TRBJ2-7, the full variable domain is GAGVSQSPSNKVTEKGKDVELRCDPISGHTALYWYRQSLGQGLEFLIYFQGNSAPDKSGLPSDRFSAERTGGSVSTLTIQRTQQEDSAVYLCASSPRRDLNEQYFGPGTRLTVT.

The chain links TRBV4-1 to TRBJ2-7; 7 bases are shared with TRBD1. This CDR3 region has 14 residues. From germline, CDR1 is MGHRA and CDR2 YSYEKL. Unmatched junction bases numbered 6, after V lost 5 bases and J lost 2 bases. DNA for the CDR3: TGCGCCAGCAGCACCCGGGACAGAGCCTACGAGCAGTACTTC. Translating it yields CASSTRDRAYEQYF.

The chain recombines TRBV7-9 with TRBJ1-1, with 7 bases that match TRBD1. Germline V gene lookup returns CDR1 SEHNR and CDR2 FQNEAQ (reference sequence). The CDR3 runs to 15 residues. V gave up 7 bases and J gave up 3 bases; unmatched junction bases: 11. The CDR3: CASTNRGRADTEAFF. The CDR3 coding sequence is TGTGCCAGCACGAACAGGGGCAGGGCGGACACTGAAGCTTTCTTT.

This clonotype appeared a few times. This sequence joins TRBV10-3 and TRBJ2-5, with D uncertain. Germline V gives CDR1 ENHRY, CDR2 SYGVKD. This CDR3 has 15 amino acids. Between the trimmed V and J ends, which lost 0 bases and 1 base, there was a span of 9 bases. The DNA for the CDR3 is TGTGCCATCAGTGAGTCGAGACGGTTCCAAGAGACCCAGTACTTC. Residues: CAISESRRFQETQYF.